The T cell receptor beta chain under discussion was sequenced for a study of blood T cell repertoires in COVID-19. Study summary: Acute and convalescent COVID-19 samples came from the United States, Italy and Spain. Sample material is recorded as cDNA or gDNA derived from T cells, B-cell-depleted T cells, or PBMCs.

Only a few counts were recorded for this clone. As originally analysed: It was from reference gene primer amplification that nucleated cell counts were estimated. Sequencing was performed with immunoSEQ multiplex PCR; in TCRdb, only in-frame clones are kept and a portion is missing. V, J and clone size were drawn from that table, and D and trimming were deduced from the DNA. The sample lists over 150,000 clones; around 82% were seen once. CDR1 is KGHDR and CDR2 is SFDVKD in the germline V gene. CDR3 length: 13 amino acids. V was shortened by 6 bases and J by 2 bases, with 7 bases between the two germline ends.

J is TRBJ1-5 and V is TRBV24-1; D uncertain. The sequence was collected from a man aged 70-80 years with active or convalescent COVID-19. Specimen: peripheral blood. Here the CDR3 reads CATSFQGNQPQHF. CDR3 DNA sequence: TGTGCCACCAGTTTCCAGGGCAATCAGCCCCAGCATTTT.